Below are 4 T cell receptor beta chains sequenced from a single sample in a study of T cell responses to AZD1222 COVID-19 vaccine. The protocol was immunoSEQ multiplex PCR, while the TCRdb copy is restricted to in-frame clones and leaves out a portion. In the table there are tens of thousands of clones, approximately 90% of which are singletons. This material consisted of peripheral blood, taken on day 0 of AZD1222 vaccination. The receptors come from an adult in good health.

This chain's CDR3 is CAIRIRQGIGNTIYF. The CDR3 region has the DNA TGTGCCATCAGAATAAGACAAGGCATAGGAAACACCATATATTTT. This chain connects TRBV10-3 to TRBJ1-3; D uncertain. CDR1 is ENHRY, CDR2 SYGVKD, per germline. V lost 6 bases to trimming and J lost 4 bases, with 16 bases between them. This CDR3 is built from 15 residues.

This clone was observed a single time. The V and J genes are TRBV7-9 and TRBJ2-5; D might be TRBD1 (5 bases). V lost 2 bases and J 5 bases, leaving 9 bases between the germline ends. Germline-derived CDR1 and CDR2 are SEHNR and FQNEAQ (reference sequence). The CDR3 extends over 13 amino acids. The DNA for the CDR3 is TGTGCCAGCAGCTTACAGGGCGCGGAGACCCAGTACTTC. Protein sequence: CASSLQGAETQYF.

The rearrangement links TRBV12-2 to TRBJ2-5; the DNA was not compared with TRBD2, the D call given in the table. TRBV12-2 is a pseudogene locus. The CDR3 runs to 18 residues. As DNA, the CDR3 is TGTGCAAGTCGCTTAGCGTTACTAGCGGGGGGGATACAAGAGACCCAGTACTTC. Amino acids: CASRLALLAGGIQETQYF.

The chain uses TRBV6-2 or TRBV6-3 and TRBJ2-7, with 10 bases lining up with TRBD1. Germline trimming cut 6 bases from V and 6 bases from J; bases unmatched to any gene: 8. This CDR3 comprises 14 residues. CDR1 MNHEY and CDR2 SVGEGT come from the germline V gene. CDR3 residues: CASSPTGGRSEQYF. In DNA form, the CDR3 reads TGTGCCAGCAGCCCGACAGGGGGCAGATCCGAGCAGTACTTC.